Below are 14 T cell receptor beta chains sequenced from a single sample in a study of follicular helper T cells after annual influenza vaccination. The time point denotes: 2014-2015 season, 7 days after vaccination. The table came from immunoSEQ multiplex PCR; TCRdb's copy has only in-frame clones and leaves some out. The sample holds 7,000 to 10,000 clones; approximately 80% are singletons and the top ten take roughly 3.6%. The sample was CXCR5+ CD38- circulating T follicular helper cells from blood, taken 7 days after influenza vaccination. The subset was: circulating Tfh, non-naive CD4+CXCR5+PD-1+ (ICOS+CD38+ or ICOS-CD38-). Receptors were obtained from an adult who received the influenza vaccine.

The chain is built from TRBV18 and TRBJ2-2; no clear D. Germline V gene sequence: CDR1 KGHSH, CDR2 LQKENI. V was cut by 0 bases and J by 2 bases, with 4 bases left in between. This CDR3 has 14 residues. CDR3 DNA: TGTGCCAGCTCACCACCAAGTAACACCGGGGAGCTGTTTTTT. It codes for CASSPPSNTGELFF.

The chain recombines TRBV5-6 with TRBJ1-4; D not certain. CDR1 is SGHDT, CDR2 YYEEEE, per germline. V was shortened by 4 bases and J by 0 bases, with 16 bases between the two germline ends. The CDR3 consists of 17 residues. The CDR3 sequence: CASSPTTTYATNEKLFF. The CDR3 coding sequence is TGTGCCAGCAGCCCTACAACTACCTATGCAACTAATGAAAAACTGTTTTTT.

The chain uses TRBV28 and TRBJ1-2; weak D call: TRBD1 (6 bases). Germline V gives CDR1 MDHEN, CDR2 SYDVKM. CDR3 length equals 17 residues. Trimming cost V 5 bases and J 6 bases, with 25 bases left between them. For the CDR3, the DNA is TGTGCCAGCAGTACTATTCGGTCGGGAGGGGGAGGAAATGGCTACACCTTC. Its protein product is CASSTIRSGGGGNGYTF.

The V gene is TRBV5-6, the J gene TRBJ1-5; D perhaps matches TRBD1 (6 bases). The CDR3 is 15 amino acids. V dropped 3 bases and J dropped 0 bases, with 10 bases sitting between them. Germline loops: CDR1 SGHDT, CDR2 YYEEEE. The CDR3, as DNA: TGTGCCAGCAGCTGGGGGGGACATAGCAATCAGCCCCAGCATTTT. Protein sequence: CASSWGGHSNQPQHF.

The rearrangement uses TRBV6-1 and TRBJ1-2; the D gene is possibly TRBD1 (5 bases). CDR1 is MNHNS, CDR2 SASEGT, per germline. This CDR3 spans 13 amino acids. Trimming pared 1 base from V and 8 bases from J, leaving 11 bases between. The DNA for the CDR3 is TGTGCCAGCAGTGAAGGGGGCTCGCACGGCTACACCTTC. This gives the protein CASSEGGSHGYTF.

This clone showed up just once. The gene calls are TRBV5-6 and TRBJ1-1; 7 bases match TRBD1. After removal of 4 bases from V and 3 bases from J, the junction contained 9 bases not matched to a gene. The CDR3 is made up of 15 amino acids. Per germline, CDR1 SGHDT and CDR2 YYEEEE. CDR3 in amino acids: CASSPLTGIDTEAFF. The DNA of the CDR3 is TGTGCCAGCAGCCCACTGACAGGGATCGACACTGAAGCTTTCTTT.

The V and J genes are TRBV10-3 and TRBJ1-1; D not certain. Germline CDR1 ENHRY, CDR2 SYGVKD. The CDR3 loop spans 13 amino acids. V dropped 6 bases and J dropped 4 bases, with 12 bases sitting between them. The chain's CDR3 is CAIRWREGTEAFF. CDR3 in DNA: TGTGCCATCAGGTGGAGGGAGGGCACTGAAGCTTTCTTT.

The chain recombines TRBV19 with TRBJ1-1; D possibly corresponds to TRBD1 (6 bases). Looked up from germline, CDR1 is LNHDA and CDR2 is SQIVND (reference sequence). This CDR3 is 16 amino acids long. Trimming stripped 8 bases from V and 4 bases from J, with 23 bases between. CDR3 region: CASERGGYDLITEAFF. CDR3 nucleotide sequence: TGTGCCAGTGAGAGGGGGGGGTACGATTTGATCACTGAAGCTTTCTTT.

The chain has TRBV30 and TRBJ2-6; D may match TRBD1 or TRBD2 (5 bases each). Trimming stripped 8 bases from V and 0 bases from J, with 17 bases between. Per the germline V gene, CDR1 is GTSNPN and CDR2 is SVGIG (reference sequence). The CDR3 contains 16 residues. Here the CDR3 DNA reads TGTGCCCGCAGCTCGACTGGGACCTCTGGGGCCAACGTCCTGACTTTC. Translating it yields CARSSTGTSGANVLTF.

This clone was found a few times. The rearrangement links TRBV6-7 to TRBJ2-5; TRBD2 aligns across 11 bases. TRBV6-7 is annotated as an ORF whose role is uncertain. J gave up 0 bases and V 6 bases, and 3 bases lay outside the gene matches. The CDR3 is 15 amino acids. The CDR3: CASRPSGRYQETQYF. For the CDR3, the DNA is TGTGCCAGCAGACCTAGCGGGAGGTACCAAGAGACCCAGTACTTC.

The chain's CDR3 is CASSLQGMRTEAFF. The CDR3 DNA follows: TGTGCCAGCAGCTTACAGGGGATGAGGACTGAAGCTTTCTTT. V and J are TRBV5-4 and TRBJ1-1; 7 nucleotides match TRBD1. This CDR3 spans 14 amino acids. The junction had 6 bases not matched to a gene; V was cut back by 2 bases and J by 5 bases. Germline V CDR1 and CDR2: SGHNT, YYREEE (reference sequence).

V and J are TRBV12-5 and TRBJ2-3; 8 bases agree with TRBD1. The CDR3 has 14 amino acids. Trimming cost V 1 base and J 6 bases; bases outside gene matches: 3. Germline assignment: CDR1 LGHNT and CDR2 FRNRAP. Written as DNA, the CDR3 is TGTGCTAGTGGTTTGGGACAGGGGCGGGATACGCAGTATTTT. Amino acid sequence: CASGLGQGRDTQYF.

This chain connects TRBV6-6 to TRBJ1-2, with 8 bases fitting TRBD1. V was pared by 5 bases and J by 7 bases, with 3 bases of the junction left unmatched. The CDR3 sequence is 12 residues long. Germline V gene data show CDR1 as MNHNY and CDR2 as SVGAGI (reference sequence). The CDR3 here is CASSPGQGGYTF. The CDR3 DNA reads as TGTGCCAGCAGTCCTGGACAGGGTGGCTACACCTTC.

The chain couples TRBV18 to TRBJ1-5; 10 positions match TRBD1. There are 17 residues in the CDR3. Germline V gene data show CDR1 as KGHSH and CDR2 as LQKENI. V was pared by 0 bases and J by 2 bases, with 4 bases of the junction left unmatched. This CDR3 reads CASSPPGTGAGNQPQHF. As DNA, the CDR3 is TGTGCCAGCTCACCACCCGGGACAGGGGCGGGCAATCAGCCCCAGCATTTT.